A selection of T cell receptor beta chains follows, all from one sample in a study of molecular identifiers for immune sequencing clone quantification. MiXCR, applied by TCRdb to the PCR reads, yields one record per CDR3 protein. The table records around 460,000 distinct CDR3 sequences, about a fifth of them present only once. The sequenced sample consisted of naive CD8+ T cells from blood, with Jurkat cell RNA spiked in. The receptors were gathered from a human donor in good health. Some libraries in this study had Jurkat cell RNA spiked in. CDR3s include the opening cysteine and the closing phenylalanine or tryptophan. D genes are given only for firm matches. A clone size is listed for some rows: how often the clone was seen (once, few, many), or a class if it is expanded.

DNA: TGTGCCAGCAGCTACGGTGGCGGGAGCGACAATGAGCAGTTCTTC
CDR3: CASSYGGGSDNEQFF
J: TRBJ2-1
size: -
V: TRBV5-6
D: TRBD2

DNA: TGTGCCAGTAGTTGGTCCCCGGGAGCCTACGAGCAGTACTTC
CDR3: CASSWSPGAYEQYF
J: TRBJ2-7
size: many
V: TRBV19
D: -

DNA: TGCGCCAGCAGCCAAGAACAGGGTTGGACTGAAGCTTTCTTT
CDR3: CASSQEQGWTEAFF
J: TRBJ1-1
size: -
V: TRBV4-1
D: -

DNA: TGTGCCAGCAGCTTGGAGGCTGGGGAGCAGTTCTTC
CDR3: CASSLEAGEQFF
J: TRBJ2-1
size: few
V: TRBV5-6
D: -

DNA: TGTGCCAGCAAACTAGCGGGAGGGGCCGAGCAGTACTTC
CDR3: CASKLAGGAEQYF
J: TRBJ2-7
size: few
V: TRBV28
D: TRBD2

DNA: TGCGCCAGCAGGCCTACTACCGGGACAGCGTTCAACAATGAGCAGTTCTTC
CDR3: CASRPTTGTAFNNEQFF
J: TRBJ2-1
size: few
V: TRBV4-1
D: TRBD1

DNA: TGTGCCAGCACCTCAGGGTTCTATGGCTACACCTTC
CDR3: CASTSGFYGYTF
J: TRBJ1-2
size: -
V: TRBV12-3/TRBV12-4
D: -

DNA: TGTGCCAGCAGCGGACTAGCGTTCACAGATACGCAGTATTTT
CDR3: CASSGLAFTDTQYF
J: TRBJ2-3
size: many
V: TRBV27
D: TRBD2

DNA: TGTGCCAGCAGCTTACCTGGGAACGCCTATGAGCAGTTCTTC
CDR3: CASSLPGNAYEQFF
J: TRBJ2-1
size: -
V: TRBV7-9
D: -

DNA: TGTGCCAGCAGCGGGCTAGCGGGGGGGCCGGGAGATACGCAGTATTTT
CDR3: CASSGLAGGPGDTQYF
J: TRBJ2-3
size: many
V: TRBV7-2
D: TRBD2

DNA: TGCAGCGTTGAAGGGGCAGCGGGGTACCAAGAGACCCAGTACTTC
CDR3: CSVEGAAGYQETQYF
J: TRBJ2-5
size: many
V: TRBV29-1
D: TRBD2

DNA: TGCAGCGTTGAAGATCGTCAGGGCACCGGGGAGCTGTTTTTT
CDR3: CSVEDRQGTGELFF
J: TRBJ2-2
size: many
V: TRBV29-1
D: -

DNA: TGCAGCGGGGCGGACAGGGTATTACAAGAGACCCAGTACTTC
CDR3: CSGADRVLQETQYF
J: TRBJ2-5
size: many
V: TRBV29-1
D: TRBD1

DNA: TGTGCCTGGAGTGTAGGGACACAATACGGGCAGTACTTC
CDR3: CAWSVGTQYGQYF
J: TRBJ2-7
size: -
V: TRBV30
D: -

DNA: TGTGCCAGCGGGACAGGCTTGAACACTGAAGCTTTCTTT
CDR3: CASGTGLNTEAFF
J: TRBJ1-1
size: many
V: TRBV2
D: TRBD1

DNA: TGTGCCAGCAGCTTAGTTGCGACTAGCTACGAGCAGTACTTC
CDR3: CASSLVATSYEQYF
J: TRBJ2-7
size: many
V: TRBV7-9
D: -